The rows below give T cell receptor beta chains drawn from one sample of a study of identical twins. TCRdb re-called the 5' RACE reads through MiXCR, storing one row per CDR3 protein. The table lists 690,000 or so distinct CDR3 sequences, about 9.4% of them singletons. The sample was also reused in another study, on yellow fever vaccine responses in identical twins.

Sequenced material: PBMCs. All receptors come from a young woman in good health. The CDR3 runs from the conserved cysteine through the conserved F or W. A D gene is named only where the DNA matches it firmly. Where a row states a size, it is once, few, many or the class of an expanded clone; other rows omit it.

v_call	j_call	d_call	clone_size	cdr3_aa	cdr3_nt
TRBV15	TRBJ2-1	.	many	CATSRDASDNEQFF	TGTGCCACCAGCAGAGATGCGTCTGACAATGAGCAGTTCTTC
TRBV3-1	TRBJ1-5	TRBD1	few	CASSQPGGGQPQHF	TGTGCCAGCAGCCAACCAGGGGGGGGTCAGCCCCAGCATTTT
TRBV5-4	TRBJ2-7	TRBD1	.	CASSTTGASGEQYF	TGTGCCAGCAGCACGACAGGGGCCTCGGGCGAGCAGTACTTC
TRBV5-1	TRBJ2-6	.	many	CASSSRQVNTNVLTF	TGCGCCAGCAGCTCCCGACAGGTGAATACCAACGTCCTGACTTTC
TRBV15	TRBJ2-6	.	few	CATSIRTAGANVLTF	TGTGCCACCAGCATACGGACCGCTGGGGCCAACGTCCTGACTTTC
TRBV7-9	TRBJ2-7	.	few	CASSLGEGGGPAKQYF	TGTGCCAGCAGCTTAGGGGAAGGCGGGGGCCCAGCGAAGCAGTACTTC
TRBV20-1	TRBJ2-5	.	.	CSARVVGETQYF	TGCAGTGCTAGAGTAGTAGGGGAGACCCAGTACTTC
TRBV15	TRBJ2-2	.	many	CATIGSDTGELFF	TGTGCCACCATCGGCTCGGACACCGGGGAGCTGTTTTTT
TRBV6-4	TRBJ1-2	.	many	CASSRGHNYGYTF	TGTGCCAGCAGCCGGGGGCATAACTATGGCTACACCTTC
TRBV7-2	TRBJ2-1	TRBD1	.	CASSWGPTGDNEQFF	TGTGCCAGCAGCTGGGGCCCGACAGGGGACAATGAGCAGTTCTTC
TRBV25-1	TRBJ2-3	.	.	CASRPRLSTDTQYF	TGTGCCAGCAGACCCCGACTCAGCACAGATACGCAGTATTTT
TRBV12-3/TRBV12-4	TRBJ1-1	.	many	CASSRVGGTEAFF	TGTGCCAGCTCTAGGGTAGGGGGCACTGAAGCTTTCTTT
TRBV5-6	TRBJ2-2	TRBD1	few	CASSLGTGGSGELFF	TGTGCCAGCAGCTTGGGGACAGGGGGCTCCGGGGAGCTGTTTTTT
TRBV3-1	TRBJ1-2	.	few	CASSQDAGGFYGYTF	TGTGCCAGCAGCCAAGATGCGGGGGGCTTCTATGGCTACACCTTC
TRBV13	TRBJ2-1	.	many	CASSGRGHSGSSYNEQFF	TGTGCCAGCAGCGGCCGGGGTCATTCCGGGAGCTCCTACAATGAGCAGTTCTTC
TRBV11-1	TRBJ2-7	TRBD2	.	CASSLRGPGLAGRDRYEQYF	TGTGCCAGCAGCTTGCGTGGACCAGGACTAGCGGGACGGGACCGATACGAGCAGTACTTC
TRBV5-1	TRBJ2-7	TRBD1	few	CASSLFGRGYEQYF	TGCGCCAGCAGCTTGTTCGGCAGGGGGTACGAGCAGTACTTC
TRBV5-1	TRBJ2-1	TRBD1	.	CASRLQGAVNEQFF	TGCGCCAGCAGGCTACAGGGGGCGGTAAATGAGCAGTTCTTC
TRBV28	TRBJ1-2	.	.	CASSRTAGNYGYTF	TGTGCCAGCAGTAGGACAGCGGGAAACTATGGCTACACCTTC
TRBV7-9	TRBJ2-1	.	.	CASSQPGLNNEQFF	TGTGCCAGCAGCCAACCCGGACTCAACAATGAGCAGTTCTTC
TRBV3-1	TRBJ1-1	.	.	CASSQKGPTEAFF	TGTGCCAGCAGCCAAAAGGGCCCGACTGAAGCTTTCTTT
TRBV7-8	TRBJ2-5	TRBD2	many	CASSSPGLAGAKVETQYF	TGTGCCAGCAGCTCCCCTGGACTAGCGGGAGCGAAAGTAGAGACCCAGTACTTC
TRBV3-1	TRBJ2-7	TRBD2	few	CASSQWGLASYEQYF	TGTGCCAGCAGCCAATGGGGACTAGCTAGCTACGAGCAGTACTTC
TRBV4-1	TRBJ2-2	TRBD2	few	CASSPVTGGGTGELFF	TGCGCCAGCAGCCCCGTCACGGGGGGAGGAACCGGGGAGCTGTTTTTT
TRBV18	TRBJ2-1	.	many	CASSLASGQSYNEQFF	TGTGCCAGCTCACTCGCCTCCGGCCAATCCTACAATGAGCAGTTCTTC
TRBV9	TRBJ2-1	.	once	CASSRSGGGYNEQFF	TGTGCCAGCAGCAGATCAGGGGGAGGATACAATGAGCAGTTCTTC
TRBV5-1	TRBJ2-3	.	few	CASSLAALSTDTQYF	TGCGCCAGCAGCTTGGCGGCACTTTCAACAGATACGCAGTATTTT
TRBV5-1	TRBJ1-5	TRBD1	few	CASSLGDRVNQPQHF	TGCGCCAGCAGCTTGGGGGACAGGGTCAATCAGCCCCAGCATTTT
TRBV4-2	TRBJ1-5	.	.	CASSQGRDGGAGQPQHF	TGTGCCAGCAGCCAGGGAAGAGACGGGGGGGCTGGGCAGCCCCAGCATTTT
TRBV10-3	TRBJ1-2	.	.	CAISAQGSLYGYTF	TGTGCCATCAGTGCACAGGGCTCTCTCTATGGCTACACCTTC
TRBV3-1	TRBJ2-5	TRBD2	many	CASSQTLAGGQETQYF	TGTGCCAGCAGCCAGACCCTAGCGGGAGGGCAAGAGACCCAGTACTTC
TRBV27	TRBJ2-1	.	few	CASSSDLDSYNEQFF	TGTGCCAGCAGTTCCGACCTGGACAGCTACAATGAGCAGTTCTTC
TRBV28	TRBJ2-7	.	many	CASRTEYNEQYF	TGTGCCAGCAGGACAGAATACAACGAGCAGTACTTC
TRBV20-1	TRBJ1-6	.	.	CSASRAGSSYNSPLHF	TGCAGTGCTAGTAGAGCGGGGAGCTCCTATAATTCACCCCTCCACTTT
TRBV28	TRBJ2-3	.	.	CASRIGAGAADTQYF	TGTGCCAGCAGAATCGGGGCAGGGGCCGCAGATACGCAGTATTTT
TRBV15	TRBJ1-4	.	few	CATSFMGRGEKLFF	TGTGCCACCAGCTTTATGGGGCGCGGTGAAAAACTGTTTTTT
TRBV7-9	TRBJ2-3	.	.	CASRYGESTDTQYF	TGTGCCAGCCGGTACGGGGAAAGCACAGATACGCAGTATTTT
TRBV11-2	TRBJ2-2	.	.	CASSLGYSSRLGELFF	TGTGCCAGCAGCTTAGGTTACTCGTCTCGGCTGGGGGAGCTGTTTTTT
TRBV6-5	TRBJ1-6	TRBD1	many	CASRLQGGGNSPLHF	TGTGCCAGCAGGTTACAGGGGGGTGGGAATTCACCCCTCCACTTT
TRBV7-2	TRBJ1-1	.	few	CASSLVAIRGADTEAFF	TGTGCCAGCAGCTTAGTGGCTATTCGGGGGGCGGACACTGAAGCTTTCTTT
TRBV20-1	TRBJ2-7	TRBD2	many	CSARDPGRASYEQYF	TGCAGTGCTAGAGACCCGGGGAGGGCATCATACGAGCAGTACTTC
TRBV3-1	TRBJ1-1	.	few	CASSQMVTGEAFF	TGTGCCAGCAGCCAAATGGTGACGGGTGAAGCTTTCTTT
TRBV12-3/TRBV12-4	TRBJ2-5	.	few	CASRRGYQETQYF	TGTGCCAGCAGGAGGGGGTACCAAGAGACCCAGTACTTC
TRBV7-9	TRBJ2-3	TRBD2	few	CASSSVAGSTDTQYF	TGTGCCAGCAGCTCCGTAGCGGGAAGCACAGATACGCAGTATTTT
TRBV7-2	TRBJ2-1	.	few	CASSLVSTHTYNEQFF	TGTGCCAGCAGCTTAGTGTCTACTCACACCTACAATGAGCAGTTCTTC
TRBV12-3/TRBV12-4	TRBJ1-5	.	many	CASSLSGSNQPQHF	TGTGCCAGCAGTTTGTCGGGAAGCAATCAGCCCCAGCATTTT